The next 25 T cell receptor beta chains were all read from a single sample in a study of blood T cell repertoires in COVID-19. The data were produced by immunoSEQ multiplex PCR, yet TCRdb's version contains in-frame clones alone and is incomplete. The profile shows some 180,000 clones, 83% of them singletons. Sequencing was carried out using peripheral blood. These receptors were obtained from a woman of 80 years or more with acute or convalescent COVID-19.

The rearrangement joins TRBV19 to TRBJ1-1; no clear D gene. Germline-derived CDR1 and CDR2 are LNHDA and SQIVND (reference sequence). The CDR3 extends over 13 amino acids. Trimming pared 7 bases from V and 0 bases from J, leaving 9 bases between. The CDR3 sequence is CASIPSLNTEAFF. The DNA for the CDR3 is TGTGCCAGTATTCCGAGTCTGAACACTGAAGCTTTCTTT.

The CDR3 protein is CASSAGTGDWDGYTF. In DNA form, the CDR3 reads TGCGCCAGCAGCGCCGGGACAGGGGATTGGGATGGCTACACCTTC. V and J are TRBV5-1 and TRBJ1-2, with 10 bases that match TRBD1. The CDR3 length is 15 residues. Germline CDR1 SGHRS, CDR2 YFSETQ. The trim removed 4 bases at V and 6 bases at J, leaving 9 bases unmatched.

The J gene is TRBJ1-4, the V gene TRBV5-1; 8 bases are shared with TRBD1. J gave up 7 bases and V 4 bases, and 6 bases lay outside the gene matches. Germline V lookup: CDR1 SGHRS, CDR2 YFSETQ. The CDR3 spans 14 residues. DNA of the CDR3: TGCGCCAGCAGCCCAGGGGGCATGGGTGAAAAACTGTTTTTT. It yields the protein CASSPGGMGEKLFF. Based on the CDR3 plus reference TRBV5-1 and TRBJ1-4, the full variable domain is KAGVTQTPRYLIKTRGQQVTLSCSPISGHRSVSWYQQTPGQGLQFLFEYFSETQRNKGNFPGRFSGRQFSNSRSEMNVSTLELGDSALYLCASSPGGMGEKLFFGSGTQLSVL.

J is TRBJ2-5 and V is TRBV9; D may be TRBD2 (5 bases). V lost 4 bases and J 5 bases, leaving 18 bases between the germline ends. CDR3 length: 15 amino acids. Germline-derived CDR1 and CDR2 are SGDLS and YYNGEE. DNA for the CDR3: TGTGCCAGCAGCAGCACCCGGACGGGAAGGGAGACCCAGTACTTC. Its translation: CASSSTRTGRETQYF.

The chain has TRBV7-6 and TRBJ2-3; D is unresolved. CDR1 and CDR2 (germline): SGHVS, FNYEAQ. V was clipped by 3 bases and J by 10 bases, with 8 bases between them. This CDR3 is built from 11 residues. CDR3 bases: TGTGCCAGCAGCTTTGTAGAGGCGCAGTATTTT. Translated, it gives CASSFVEAQYF.

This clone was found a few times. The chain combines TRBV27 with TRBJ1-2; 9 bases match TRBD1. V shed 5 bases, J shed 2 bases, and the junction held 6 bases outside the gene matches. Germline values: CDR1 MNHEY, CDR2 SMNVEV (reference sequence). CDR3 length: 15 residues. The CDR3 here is CASSPTGGTNYGYTF. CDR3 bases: TGTGCCAGCAGTCCGACAGGGGGGACCAACTATGGCTACACCTTC.

CDR3 sequence (DNA): TGTGCCAGCAGCTTACTCACAGGGCGTCGGAGCTATGGCTACACCTTC. As protein: CASSLLTGRRSYGYTF. This chain connects TRBV7-8 to TRBJ1-2, with D tentatively TRBD1 (6 bases). V was clipped by 2 bases and J by 4 bases, with 17 bases between them. This CDR3 has 16 amino acids. Per germline, CDR1 SGHVS and CDR2 FQNEAQ.

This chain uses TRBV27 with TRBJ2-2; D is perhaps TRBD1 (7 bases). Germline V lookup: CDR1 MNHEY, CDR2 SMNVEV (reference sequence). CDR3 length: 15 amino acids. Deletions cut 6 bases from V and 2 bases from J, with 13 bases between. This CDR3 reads CASREGQSNTGELFF. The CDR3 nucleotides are TGTGCCAGCAGGGAGGGACAGTCAAACACCGGGGAGCTGTTTTTT.

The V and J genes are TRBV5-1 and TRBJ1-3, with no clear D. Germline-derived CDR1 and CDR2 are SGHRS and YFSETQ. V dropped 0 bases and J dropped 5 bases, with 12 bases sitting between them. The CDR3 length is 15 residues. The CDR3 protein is CASSLDFTERNTIYF. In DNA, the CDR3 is TGCGCCAGCAGCTTGGACTTCACCGAAAGAAACACCATATATTTT.

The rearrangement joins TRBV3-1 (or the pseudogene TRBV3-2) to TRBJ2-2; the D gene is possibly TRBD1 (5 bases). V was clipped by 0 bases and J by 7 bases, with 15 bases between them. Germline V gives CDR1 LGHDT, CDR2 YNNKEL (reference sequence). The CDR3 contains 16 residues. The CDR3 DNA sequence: TGTGCCAGCAGCCAAGATGTAATAGGGGTAGGCGGGGAGCTGTTTTTT. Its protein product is CASSQDVIGVGGELFF.

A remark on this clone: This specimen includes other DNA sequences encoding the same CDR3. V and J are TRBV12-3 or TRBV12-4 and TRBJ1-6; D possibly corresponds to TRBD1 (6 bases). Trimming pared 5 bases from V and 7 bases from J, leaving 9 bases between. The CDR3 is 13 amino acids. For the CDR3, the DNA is TGTGCCAGCAGTCTGACAGGAAATTCACCCCTCCACTTT. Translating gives CASSLTGNSPLHF.

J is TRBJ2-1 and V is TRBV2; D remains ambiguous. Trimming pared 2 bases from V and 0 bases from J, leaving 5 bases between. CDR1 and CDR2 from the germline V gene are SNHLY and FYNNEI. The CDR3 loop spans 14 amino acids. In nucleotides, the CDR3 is TGTGCCAGCAGTGAATTCAACTCCTACAATGAGCAGTTCTTC. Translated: CASSEFNSYNEQFF.

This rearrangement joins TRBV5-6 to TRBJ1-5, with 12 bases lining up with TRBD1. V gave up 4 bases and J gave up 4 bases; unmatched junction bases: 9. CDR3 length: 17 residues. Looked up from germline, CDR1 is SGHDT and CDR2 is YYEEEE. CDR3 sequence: CASSGGTGGRRNQPQHF. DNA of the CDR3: TGTGCCAGCAGCGGGGGGACAGGGGGCCGCCGGAATCAGCCCCAGCATTTT.

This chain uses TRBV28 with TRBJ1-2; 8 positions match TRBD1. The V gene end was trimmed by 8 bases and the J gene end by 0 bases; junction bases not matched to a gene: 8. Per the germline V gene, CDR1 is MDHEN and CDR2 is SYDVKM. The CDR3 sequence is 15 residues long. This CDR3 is CASHKQGEPNYGYTF. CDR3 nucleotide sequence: TGTGCCAGCCATAAACAGGGGGAGCCTAACTATGGCTACACCTTC.

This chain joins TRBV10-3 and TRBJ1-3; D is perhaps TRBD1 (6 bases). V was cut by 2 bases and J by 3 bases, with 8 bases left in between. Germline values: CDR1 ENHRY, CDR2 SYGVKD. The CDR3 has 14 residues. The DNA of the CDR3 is TGTGCCATCAGTGAGCGCAGGGGTGGAAACACCATATATTTT. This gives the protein CAISERRGGNTIYF.

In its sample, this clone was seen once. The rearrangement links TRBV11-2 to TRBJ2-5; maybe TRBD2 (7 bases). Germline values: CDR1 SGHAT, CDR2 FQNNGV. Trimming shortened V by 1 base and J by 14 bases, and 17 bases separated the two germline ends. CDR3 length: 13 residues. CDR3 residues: CASSLAGAGVIYF. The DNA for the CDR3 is TGTGCCAGCAGCTTAGCGGGGGCGGGAGTCATTTACTTC.

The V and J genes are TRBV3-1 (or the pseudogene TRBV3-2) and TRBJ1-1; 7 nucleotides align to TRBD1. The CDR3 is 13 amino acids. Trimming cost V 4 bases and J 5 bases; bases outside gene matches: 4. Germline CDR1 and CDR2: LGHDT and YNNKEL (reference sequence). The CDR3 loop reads CASSLQQGTEAFF. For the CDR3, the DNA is TGTGCCAGCAGCCTCCAACAGGGGACTGAAGCTTTCTTT.

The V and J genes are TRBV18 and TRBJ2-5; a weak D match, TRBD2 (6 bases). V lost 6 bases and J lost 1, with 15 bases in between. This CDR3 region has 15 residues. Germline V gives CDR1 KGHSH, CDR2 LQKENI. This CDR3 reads CASSASPSVQETQYF. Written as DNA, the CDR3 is TGTGCCAGCTCTGCCTCCCCTAGCGTCCAAGAGACCCAGTACTTC.

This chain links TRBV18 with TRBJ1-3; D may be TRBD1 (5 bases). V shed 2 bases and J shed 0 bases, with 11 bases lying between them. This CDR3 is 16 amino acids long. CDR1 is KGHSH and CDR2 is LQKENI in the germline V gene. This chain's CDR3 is CASSPNTGHSGNTIYF. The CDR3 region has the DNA TGTGCCAGCTCACCAAATACAGGACACTCTGGAAACACCATATATTTT.

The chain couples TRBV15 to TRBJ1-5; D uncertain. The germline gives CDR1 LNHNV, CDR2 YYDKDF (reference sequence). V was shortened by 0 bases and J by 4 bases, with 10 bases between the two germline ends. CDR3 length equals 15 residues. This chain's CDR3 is CATSREVGRNQPQHF. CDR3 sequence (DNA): TGTGCCACCAGCAGAGAGGTGGGCAGGAATCAGCCCCAGCATTTT.

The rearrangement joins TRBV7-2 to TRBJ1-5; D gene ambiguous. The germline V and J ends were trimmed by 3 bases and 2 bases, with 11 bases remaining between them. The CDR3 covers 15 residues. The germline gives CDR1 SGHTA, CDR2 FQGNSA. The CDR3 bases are TGTGCCAGCAGCTTGAGTTCGAGTGGCAATCAGCCCCAGCATTTT. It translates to CASSLSSSGNQPQHF.

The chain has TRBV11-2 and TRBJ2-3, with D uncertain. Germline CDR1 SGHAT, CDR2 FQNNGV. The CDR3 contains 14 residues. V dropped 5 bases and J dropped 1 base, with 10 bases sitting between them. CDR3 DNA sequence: TGTGCCAGCAGCCCGGTCGTCCGCACAGATACGCAGTATTTT. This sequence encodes CASSPVVRTDTQYF.

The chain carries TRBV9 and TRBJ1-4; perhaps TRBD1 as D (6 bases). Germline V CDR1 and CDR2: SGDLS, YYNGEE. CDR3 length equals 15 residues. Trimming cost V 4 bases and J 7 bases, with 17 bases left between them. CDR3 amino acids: CASSQGTTGSEKLFF. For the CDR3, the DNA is TGTGCCAGCAGCCAGGGCACCACAGGGAGTGAAAAACTGTTTTTT.

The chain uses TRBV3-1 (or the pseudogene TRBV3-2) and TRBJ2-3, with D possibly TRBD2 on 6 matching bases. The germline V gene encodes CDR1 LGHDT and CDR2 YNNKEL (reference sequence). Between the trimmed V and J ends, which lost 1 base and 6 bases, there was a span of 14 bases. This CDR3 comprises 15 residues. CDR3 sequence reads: CASSQGGNAMDTQYF. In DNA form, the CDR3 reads TGTGCCAGCAGCCAAGGCGGGAATGCTATGGATACGCAGTATTTT.

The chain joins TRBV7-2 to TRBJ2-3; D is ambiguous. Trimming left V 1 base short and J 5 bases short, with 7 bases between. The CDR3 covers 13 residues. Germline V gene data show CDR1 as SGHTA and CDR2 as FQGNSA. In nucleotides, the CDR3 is TGTGCCAGCAGCTTAGTCCGGAGAGATACGCAGTATTTT. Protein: CASSLVRRDTQYF.